Listed below are T cell receptor beta chains from one sample, sequenced in a study of T cells after yellow fever vaccination. MiXCR, applied by TCRdb to the 5' RACE reads, yields one record per CDR3 protein. The table has approximately 510,000 distinct CDR3 sequences, around a fifth seen once. Sequenced material: PBMCs, taken less than 25 days after the first yellow fever vaccination. The receptors shown here come from a man between 18 and 29 years old who received the YFV17D yellow fever vaccine. CDR3s include the opening cysteine and the closing phenylalanine or tryptophan. A D gene is named only where the DNA matches it firmly. Clone size appears in some rows only: once, few, many, or a class for an expanded clone.

TRBJ2-7	.	14	.	TRBV7-9	TGTGCCAGCAGCTTAGTACGGGACGCGACCGAGCAGTACTTC	CASSLVRDATEQYF
TRBJ1-1	TRBD1	17	few	TRBV7-3	TGTGCCAGCAGCTTATTCGCGGGAGAGGGGGCGAACACTGAAGCTTTCTTT	CASSLFAGEGANTEAFF
TRBJ2-3	TRBD2	16	few	TRBV3-1	TGTGCCAGCAGCCCCCCACTAGCGGGGGCAGGGGATACGCAGTATTTT	CASSPPLAGAGDTQYF
TRBJ2-4	.	12	.	TRBV29-1	TGCAGCGTTGGATGGGGCCTAAACATTCAGTACTTC	CSVGWGLNIQYF
TRBJ2-3	TRBD2	14	few	TRBV20-1	TGCAGTGCCCCGCCGGGGGGGCACACAGATACGCAGTATTTT	CSAPPGGHTDTQYF
TRBJ2-2	.	17	few	TRBV11-2	TGTGCCAGCAGCTCGGTCAAAAGGACGGTGAACACCGGGGAGCTGTTTTTT	CASSSVKRTVNTGELFF
TRBJ1-2	.	14	.	TRBV7-2	TGTGCCAGCAGCTTAGGCAGGGAGGAATATGGCTACACCTTC	CASSLGREEYGYTF
TRBJ1-1	.	13	.	TRBV29-1	TGCAGCGTTGAACGGAGGCTTGAGACTGAAGCTTTCTTT	CSVERRLETEAFF
TRBJ1-1	.	14	few	TRBV5-1	TGCGCCAGCAGCAAGACCGCTGTGAACACTGAAGCTTTCTTT	CASSKTAVNTEAFF
TRBJ2-3	TRBD1	16	few	TRBV3-1	TGTGCCAGCACCAGGGACAGGGGGCAGGTCACAGATACGCAGTATTTT	CASTRDRGQVTDTQYF
TRBJ2-5	.	15	.	TRBV20-1	TGCAGTGCTAGCCAGGGGGGGACGGTACTCGAGACCCAGTACTTC	CSASQGGTVLETQYF
TRBJ1-1	TRBD1	15	few	TRBV18	TGTGCCAGCTCACCAGGGACAGGGGGCCACACTGAAGCTTTCTTT	CASSPGTGGHTEAFF
TRBJ2-1	TRBD2	15	few	TRBV6-1	TGTGCCAGCAGTGAATTCGGGGGGTCCTACAATGAGCAGTTCTTC	CASSEFGGSYNEQFF
TRBJ1-5	TRBD1	19	.	TRBV6-2/TRBV6-3	TGTGCCAGCAGTTACCCCTACCCGGGACAGGGACGAGGGAATCAGCCCCAGCATTTT	CASSYPYPGQGRGNQPQHF
TRBJ2-1	.	13	.	TRBV7-8	TGTGCCAGCAGCCCCTCCTGGTCGAATGAGCAGTTCTTC	CASSPSWSNEQFF
TRBJ2-3	.	13	.	TRBV7-9	TGTGCCAGCATCGAGGGTGGGGACCACGAGCAGTATTTT	CASIEGGDHEQYF
TRBJ2-5	.	16	.	TRBV6-5	TGTGCCAGCAGTTACTCCGAGGACCGTATCGGGGAGACCCAGTACTTC	CASSYSEDRIGETQYF
TRBJ2-1	TRBD2	12	few	TRBV7-2	TGTGCCAGCAGCCGATCGGGGGGGCCGGGGTTCTTC	CASSRSGGPGFF
TRBJ2-6	TRBD1	20	.	TRBV5-1	TGCGCCAGCAGTTCCTATCCGGGACAGGGTTCGTCGTCCGGGGCCAACGTCCTGACTTTC	CASSSYPGQGSSSGANVLTF
TRBJ1-1	.	13	.	TRBV7-3	TGTGCCAGCAGCCTCACAGGTCCAGCTGAAGCTTTCTTT	CASSLTGPAEAFF
TRBJ1-2	.	13	.	TRBV7-6	TGTGCCAGCACCCAAGGGGCAGGGTCTGGCTACACCTTC	CASTQGAGSGYTF
TRBJ2-2	.	13	once	TRBV7-9	TGTGCCATCGGCTTGGGGCCCAAGCGGGAGCTGTTTTTT	CAIGLGPKRELFF
TRBJ1-5	.	14	few	TRBV24-1	TGTGCCACCAGTGAGTCGACGGGTTTGCAGCCCCAGCATTTT	CATSESTGLQPQHF
TRBJ2-3	.	14	.	TRBV2	TGTGCCAGCAGTGAGGCTGTTCGATCGGATACGCAGTATTTT	CASSEAVRSDTQYF
TRBJ2-3	.	15	few	TRBV2	TGTGCCAGCAGTGGGGTAGGGGGTTACACAGATACGCAGTATTTT	CASSGVGGYTDTQYF
TRBJ2-4	.	14	few	TRBV5-1	TGCGCCAGCAGCTTGTCTCCAGGGATAAACATTCAGTACTTC	CASSLSPGINIQYF
TRBJ1-2	.	13	.	TRBV12-3/TRBV12-4	TGTGCCAGCAGTTTAGCAGGGGGAGGTGGCTACACCTTC	CASSLAGGGGYTF
TRBJ2-2	TRBD2	16	.	TRBV2	TGTGCCAGCAGGGATAGCGGGGGGTCGAACACCGGGGAGCTGTTTTTT	CASRDSGGSNTGELFF
TRBJ2-5	TRBD2	13	few	TRBV6-2/TRBV6-3	TGTGCCAGCGAAACTAGCGTTCAAGAGACCCAGTACTTC	CASETSVQETQYF
TRBJ2-1	.	14	few	TRBV27	TGTGCCAGCACCAAGAGGGGGTCCTACAATGAGCAGTTCTTC	CASTKRGSYNEQFF
TRBJ2-5	TRBD1	14	.	TRBV6-1	TGTGCCAGCAGATTCGGGACAGGGGATCGGACCCAGTACTTC	CASRFGTGDRTQYF
TRBJ2-5	TRBD2	18	few	TRBV11-1	TGTGCCAGCAGCCCCCCCTATAGCGGGGGAGCGCACCAAGAGACCCAGTACTTC	CASSPPYSGGAHQETQYF
TRBJ1-2	.	13	.	TRBV6-6	TGTGCCTCAACGACGGAAGGGGACTATGGCTACACCTTC	CASTTEGDYGYTF
TRBJ2-3	.	18	few	TRBV14	TGTGCCAGCAGACTCGGAGGGGGCCGGGAGCGGTACACAGATACGCAGTATTTT	CASRLGGGRERYTDTQYF
TRBJ1-1	TRBD1	15	many	TRBV29-1	TGCAGCGTCCAAGACACAGGGGGGGCGATCACTGAAGCTTTCTTT	CSVQDTGGAITEAFF
TRBJ1-1	TRBD1	15	.	TRBV5-1	TGCGCCAGCAGCCAGCAATTACAGGGGAGGACTGAAGCTTTCTTT	CASSQQLQGRTEAFF
TRBJ2-5	TRBD2	15	.	TRBV24-1	TGTGCCACCAGTGATCAAACTAGCGGGAGGGAGACCCAGTACTTC	CATSDQTSGRETQYF
TRBJ2-3	TRBD1	14	few	TRBV20-1	TGCAGTGCTTTCCGGGACAGGAACCGGGATACGCAGTATTTT	CSAFRDRNRDTQYF
TRBJ2-1	TRBD2	15	.	TRBV6-1	TGTGCCAGCAGATGGGGGGGGATCGGCTACAATGAGCAGTTCTTC	CASRWGGIGYNEQFF
TRBJ2-1	.	13	few	TRBV20-1	TGCAGTGCTACTCCGGACTTTTACTATGAGCAGTTCTTC	CSATPDFYYEQFF
TRBJ1-3	TRBD1	17	.	TRBV7-2	TGTGCCAGCAGCTTCACAGGGACAGGAGACTCTGGAAACACCATATATTTT	CASSFTGTGDSGNTIYF
TRBJ2-3	TRBD2	16	few	TRBV30	TGTGCCTGGAGTGGAGACACTAGCGGTGTTGCAGATACGCAGTATTTT	CAWSGDTSGVADTQYF
TRBJ2-1	TRBD1	16	few	TRBV6-5	TGTGCCAGCAGTTACTCTGGGGGGACAGGGGCGAATGAGCAGTTCTTC	CASSYSGGTGANEQFF
TRBJ2-3	TRBD2	15	.	TRBV5-1	TGCGCCAGCGAATTGAGCGGGGGGTCCACAGATACGCAGTATTTT	CASELSGGSTDTQYF
TRBJ2-3	TRBD2	16	few	TRBV4-1	TGCGCCAGCAGCCAACAAAAAGCGGGGGGCCGAGATACGCAGTATTTT	CASSQQKAGGRDTQYF
TRBJ1-6	.	15	.	TRBV4-1	TGCGCCAGCAGCCAAGATATAGGGGGTTTCTCACCCCTCCACTTT	CASSQDIGGFSPLHF
TRBJ1-1	.	12	.	TRBV4-1	TGCGCCAGCAGCCAAGATCTCACTGAAGCTTTCTTT	CASSQDLTEAFF
TRBJ2-3	.	13	.	TRBV10-3	TGTGCCACTGCACAGGGTATGGCAGATACGCAGTATTTT	CATAQGMADTQYF
TRBJ2-2	.	14	.	TRBV20-1	TGCAGTGCTAGAGGGGACGCGAACACCGGGGAGCTGTTTTTT	CSARGDANTGELFF
TRBJ1-5	.	14	.	TRBV27	TGTGCCAGCACCATAAAGCGGGGGGATCAGCCCCAGCATTTT	CASTIKRGDQPQHF
TRBJ1-2	.	14	few	TRBV12-3/TRBV12-4	TGTGCCAGCAGTTTGTCAGAGATCGTTGGAAGCTACACCTTC	CASSLSEIVGSYTF
TRBJ2-7	.	11	many	TRBV7-9	TGTGCCAGCAGTAACCGTTACGAGCAGTACTTC	CASSNRYEQYF
TRBJ1-2	.	14	.	TRBV12-3/TRBV12-4	TGTGCCAGCAGTTCGGGGGGGACATATAGAGGCTACACCTTC	CASSSGGTYRGYTF
TRBJ1-1	.	14	few	TRBV6-5	TGTGCCAGCAGCTATACGACAGGGAACACTGAAGCTTTCTTT	CASSYTTGNTEAFF
TRBJ2-3	.	17	.	TRBV5-6	TGTGCCAGCAGCTTGGTTAACCTCAGGGGATTCCCAGATACGCAGTATTTT	CASSLVNLRGFPDTQYF
TRBJ2-5	.	15	.	TRBV9	TGTGCCAGCAGCGTAGTTGGCGCTTCGCAAGAGACCCAGTACTTC	CASSVVGASQETQYF
TRBJ2-1	TRBD2	16	.	TRBV4-1	TGCGCCAGCAGCCATGAGCGGGGACCGTCCTACAATGAGCAGTTCTTC	CASSHERGPSYNEQFF
TRBJ2-1	TRBD2	16	many	TRBV7-2	TGTGCCAGCAGCTTCGGGACTAGCGGGGGACACAATGAGCAGTTCTTC	CASSFGTSGGHNEQFF